This T cell receptor (beta chain) was retrieved from a study of blood T cells in healthy people across ages. Overall study results and limits: Changes seen in expanded clonotypes were possibly confounded by donor CMV status left unknown. Unsorted PBMC material precluded a definitive naive versus antigen-experienced comparison.

A second PCR, run for 7 to 11 cycles, used a sample-barcoded 5' primer plus a J-beta primer mix. In TCRdb, the 5' RACE reads were re-called with MiXCR into one record per CDR3 protein. This sample carries around 970,000 distinct CDR3 sequences, roughly 51% of them seen once, and the ten largest clones take about a fifth. This CDR3 has 12 residues. V gave up 3 bases and J gave up 4 bases, with 7 bases separating them. The table lists this clonotype with many counts. Its specificity is not known. The genes are TRBV12-3 or TRBV12-4 and TRBJ2-7, with D possibly being TRBD1 (5 bases). This clonotype was sampled from a woman in her sixties or seventies in good health. The sequencing sample was made of blood. CDR3 nucleotides: TGTGCCAGCAGTTTGACAGTTTACGAGCAGTACTTC. Amino acid sequence: CASSLTVYEQYF.